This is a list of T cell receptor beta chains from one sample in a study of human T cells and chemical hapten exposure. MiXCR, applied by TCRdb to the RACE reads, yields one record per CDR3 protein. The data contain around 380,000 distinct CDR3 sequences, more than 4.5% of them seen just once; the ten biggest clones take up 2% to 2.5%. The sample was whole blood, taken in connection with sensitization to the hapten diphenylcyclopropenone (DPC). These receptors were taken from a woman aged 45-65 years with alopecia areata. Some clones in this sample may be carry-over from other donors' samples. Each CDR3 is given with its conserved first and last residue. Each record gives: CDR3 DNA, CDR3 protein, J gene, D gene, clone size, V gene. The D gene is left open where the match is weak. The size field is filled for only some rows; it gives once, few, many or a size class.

TGTGCCATCACCGACTGGGGGAACACTGAAGCTTTCTTT	CAITDWGNTEAFF	TRBJ1-1	-	-	TRBV10-3
TGTGCCTGGCTCCCGCCCGGGCAAGGCGAGCAGTACTTC	CAWLPPGQGEQYF	TRBJ2-7	-	many	TRBV30
TGTGCCACCAGCAGTGATCCACAGGGGACCAATAAAAAACTGTTTTTT	CATSSDPQGTNKKLFF	TRBJ1-4	TRBD1	few	TRBV15
TGCAGCGTTTCCTGGACTAGCGGGGGAACCGGGGAGCTGTTTTTT	CSVSWTSGGTGELFF	TRBJ2-2	TRBD2	few	TRBV29-1
TGTGCCAGCAGTTCGAGCGGGATAGCCAAAAACATTCAGTACTTC	CASSSSGIAKNIQYF	TRBJ2-4	TRBD2	-	TRBV6-2/TRBV6-3
TGTGCCAGCAGCTCCCACCGGCAGGGATGGTCCCTCACTAATGAAAAACTGTTTTTT	CASSSHRQGWSLTNEKLFF	TRBJ1-4	-	-	TRBV7-9
TGCAGTGCTGGCAGGGGACGGGGAAGTTTCTACAATGAGCAGTTCTTC	CSAGRGRGSFYNEQFF	TRBJ2-1	-	many	TRBV20-1
TGTGCCAGCAGCCCTCCGGCAGGGGTAACCTACGAGCAGTACTTC	CASSPPAGVTYEQYF	TRBJ2-7	-	many	TRBV7-9
TGCAGTGCTATTGAGGACGGGGGGTACACAGATACGCAGTATTTT	CSAIEDGGYTDTQYF	TRBJ2-3	TRBD2	many	TRBV20-1
TGCGCCAGCAGCCGGCTGGGGAGGGGCCAAGAGACCCAGTACTTC	CASSRLGRGQETQYF	TRBJ2-5	TRBD2	many	TRBV5-1
TGTGCCAGCAGCTTAGGAACAGTCCAAGAGACCCAGTACTTC	CASSLGTVQETQYF	TRBJ2-5	-	many	TRBV5-1
TGTGCCAGCAGCTCCTCCGAAGCGAACTATGGCTACACCTTC	CASSSSEANYGYTF	TRBJ1-2	-	many	TRBV11-2
TGCAGCGTTTCATCAGGGGCCAGCTCTGGAAACACCATATATTTT	CSVSSGASSGNTIYF	TRBJ1-3	-	many	TRBV29-1
TGTGCCAGCAGTTTTGGGACTAGCGGGAGAAATGAGCAGTTCTTC	CASSFGTSGRNEQFF	TRBJ2-1	TRBD2	-	TRBV27